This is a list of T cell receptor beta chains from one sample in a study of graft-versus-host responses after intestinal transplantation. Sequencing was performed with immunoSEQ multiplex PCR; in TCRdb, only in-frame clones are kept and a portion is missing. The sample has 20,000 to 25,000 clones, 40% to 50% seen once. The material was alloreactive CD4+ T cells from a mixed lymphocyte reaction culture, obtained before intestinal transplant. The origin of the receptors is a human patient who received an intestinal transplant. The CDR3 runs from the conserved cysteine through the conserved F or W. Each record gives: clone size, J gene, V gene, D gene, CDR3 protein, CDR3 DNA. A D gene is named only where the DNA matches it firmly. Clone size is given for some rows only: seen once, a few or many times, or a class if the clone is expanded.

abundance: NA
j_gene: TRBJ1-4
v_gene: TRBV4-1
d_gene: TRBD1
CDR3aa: CASSQDSRTGGEKLFF
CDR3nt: TGCGCCAGCAGCCAAGATTCACGGACAGGGGGTGAAAAACTGTTTTTT

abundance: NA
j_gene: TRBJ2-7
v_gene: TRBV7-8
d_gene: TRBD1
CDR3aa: CASSSDRGYEQYF
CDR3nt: TGTGCCAGCAGCTCGGACAGGGGTTACGAGCAGTACTTC

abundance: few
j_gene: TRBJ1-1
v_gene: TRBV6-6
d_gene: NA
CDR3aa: CASSYFPGLGTEAFF
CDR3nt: TGTGCCAGCAGTTACTTCCCAGGGCTGGGCACTGAAGCTTTCTTT

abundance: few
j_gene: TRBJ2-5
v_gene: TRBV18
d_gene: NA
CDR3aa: CASSPAGVETQYF
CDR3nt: TGTGCCAGCTCACCGGCAGGGGTGGAGACCCAGTACTTC

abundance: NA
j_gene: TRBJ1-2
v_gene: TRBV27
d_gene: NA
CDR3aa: CASSLGGAGWDRGLDGYTF
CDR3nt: TGTGCCAGCAGTTTAGGAGGGGCGGGCTGGGACCGAGGTCTTGATGGCTACACCTTC

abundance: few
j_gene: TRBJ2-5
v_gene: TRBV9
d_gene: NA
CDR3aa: CASSVGGGLETQYF
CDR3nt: TGTGCCAGCAGCGTAGGGGGAGGACTAGAGACCCAGTACTTC

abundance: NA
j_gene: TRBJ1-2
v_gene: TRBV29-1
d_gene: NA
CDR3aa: CSVARQVYGYTF
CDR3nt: TGCAGCGTTGCAAGACAGGTCTATGGCTACACCTTC

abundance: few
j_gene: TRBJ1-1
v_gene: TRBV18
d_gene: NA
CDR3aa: CASSQGRIGEAFF
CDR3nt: TGTGCCAGCTCCCAGGGGCGCATCGGTGAAGCTTTCTTT

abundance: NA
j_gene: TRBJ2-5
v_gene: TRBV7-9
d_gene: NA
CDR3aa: CASSLWGSQETQYF
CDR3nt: TGTGCCAGCAGCTTATGGGGCAGCCAGGAGACCCAGTACTTC

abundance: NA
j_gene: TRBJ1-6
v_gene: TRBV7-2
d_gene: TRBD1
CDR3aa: CASSLGGTGYNSPLHF
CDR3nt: TGTGCCAGCAGCTTAGGAGGGACAGGCTATAATTCACCCCTCCACTTT

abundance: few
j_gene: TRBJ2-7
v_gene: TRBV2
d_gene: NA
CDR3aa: CASRPQRGTVYEQYF
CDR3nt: TGTGCCAGCAGGCCCCAACGGGGGACGGTCTACGAGCAGTACTTC

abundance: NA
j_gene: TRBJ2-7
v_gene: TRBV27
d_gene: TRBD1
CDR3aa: CASSLGSAGGYEQYF
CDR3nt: TGTGCCAGCAGTTTAGGTTCGGCAGGGGGTTACGAGCAGTACTTC

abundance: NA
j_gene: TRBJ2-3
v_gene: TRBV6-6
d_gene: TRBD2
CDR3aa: CASSSRGGPTDTQYF
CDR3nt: TGTGCCAGCAGTTCCCGCGGGGGGCCCACAGATACGCAGTATTTT

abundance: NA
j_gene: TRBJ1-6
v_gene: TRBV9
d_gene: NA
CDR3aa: CASTRAGNSPLHF
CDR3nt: TGTGCCAGCACCAGGGCAGGGAATTCACCCCTCCACTTT

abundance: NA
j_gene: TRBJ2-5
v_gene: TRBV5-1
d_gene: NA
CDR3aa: CASSLDYYETQYF
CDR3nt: TGCGCCAGCAGCTTGGACTACTATGAGACCCAGTACTTC

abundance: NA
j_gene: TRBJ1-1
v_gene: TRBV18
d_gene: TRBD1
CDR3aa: CASSKNRGLDTEAFF
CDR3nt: TGTGCCAGCTCCAAAAACAGGGGGCTGGACACTGAAGCTTTCTTT

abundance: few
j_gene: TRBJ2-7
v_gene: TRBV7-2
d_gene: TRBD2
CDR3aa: CASSLLSSGGGYEQYF
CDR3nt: TGTGCCAGCAGCTTGCTGTCTAGCGGGGGGGGCTACGAGCAGTACTTC

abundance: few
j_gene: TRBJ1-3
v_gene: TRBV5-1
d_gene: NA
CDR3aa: CASSPGTSGNTIYF
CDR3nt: TGCGCCAGCAGCCCAGGGACTTCCGGAAACACCATATATTTT

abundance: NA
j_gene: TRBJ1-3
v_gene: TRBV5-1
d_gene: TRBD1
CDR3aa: CASSFTGTEVGNTIYF
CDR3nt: TGCGCCAGCAGCTTTACCGGGACAGAGGTTGGAAACACCATATATTTT

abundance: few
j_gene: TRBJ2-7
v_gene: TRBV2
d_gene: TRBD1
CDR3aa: CASSDRGYEQYF
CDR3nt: TGTGCCAGCAGCGACAGGGGGTACGAGCAGTACTTC

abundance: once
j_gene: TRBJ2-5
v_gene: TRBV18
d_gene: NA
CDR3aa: CASSPRGIQEAQYF
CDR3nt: TGTGCCAGCTCCCCAAGGGGCATCCAAGAGGCCCAGTACTTC

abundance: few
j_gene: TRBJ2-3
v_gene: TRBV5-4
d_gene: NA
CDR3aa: CASSFGASSDTQYF
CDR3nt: TGTGCCAGCAGCTTTGGGGCATCATCCGATACGCAGTATTTT

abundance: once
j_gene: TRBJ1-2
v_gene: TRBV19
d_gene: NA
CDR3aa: CASSIVARVFYGYTF
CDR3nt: TGTGCCAGTAGTATAGTGGCCAGGGTATTCTATGGCTACACCTTC

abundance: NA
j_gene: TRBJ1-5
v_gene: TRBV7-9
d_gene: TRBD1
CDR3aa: CASSLGTGWNGQPQHF
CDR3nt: TGTGCCAGCAGCTTGGGGACAGGGTGGAACGGTCAGCCCCAGCATTTT

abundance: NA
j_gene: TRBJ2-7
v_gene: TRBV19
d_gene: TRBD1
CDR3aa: CASSPSRTGKYEQYF
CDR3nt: TGTGCCAGTAGTCCCTCAAGGACAGGGAAGTACGAGCAGTACTTC

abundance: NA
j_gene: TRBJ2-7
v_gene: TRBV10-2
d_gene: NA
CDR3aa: CASTRTDKREQYF
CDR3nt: TGCGCCAGCACAAGGACGGACAAAAGGGAGCAGTACTTC

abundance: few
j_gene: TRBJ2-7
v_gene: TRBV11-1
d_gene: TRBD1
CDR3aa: CASSPPGGDEQYF
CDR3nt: TGTGCCAGCAGCCCCCCAGGGGGCGACGAGCAGTACTTC

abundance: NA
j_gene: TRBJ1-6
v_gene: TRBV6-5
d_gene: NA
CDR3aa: CASSYGGPRTLHF
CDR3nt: TGTGCCAGCAGTTACGGGGGCCCCAGGACCCTCCACTTT

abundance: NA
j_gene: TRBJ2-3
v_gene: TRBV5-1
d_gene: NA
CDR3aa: CASSLESRTRPDTQYF
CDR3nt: TGCGCCAGCAGCTTGGAATCTAGGACTCGGCCAGATACGCAGTATTTT

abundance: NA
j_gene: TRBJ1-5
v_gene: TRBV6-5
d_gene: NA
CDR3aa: CASSAGIGNQPQHF
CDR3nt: TGTGCCAGCAGCGCAGGGATTGGAAATCAGCCCCAGCATTTT

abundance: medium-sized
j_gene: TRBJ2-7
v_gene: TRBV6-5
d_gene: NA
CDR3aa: CASSYSLGSYEQYF
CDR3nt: TGTGCCAGCAGTTACTCTCTCGGGTCCTACGAGCAGTACTTC

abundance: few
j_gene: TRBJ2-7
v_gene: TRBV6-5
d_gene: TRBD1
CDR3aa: CASSYNQGVYEQYF
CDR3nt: TGTGCCAGCAGTTACAACCAGGGGGTCTACGAGCAGTACTTC

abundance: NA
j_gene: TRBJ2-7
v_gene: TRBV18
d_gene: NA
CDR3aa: CASSLLNREQYF
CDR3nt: TGTGCCAGCTCACTATTGAACAGGGAGCAGTACTTC

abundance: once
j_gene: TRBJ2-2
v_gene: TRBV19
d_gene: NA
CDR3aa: CASTRQQWTGELFF
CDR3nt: TGTGCCAGTACCCGACAGCAGTGGACCGGGGAGCTGTTTTTT

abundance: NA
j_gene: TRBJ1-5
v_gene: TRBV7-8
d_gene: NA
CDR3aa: CASSLGRTANQPQHF
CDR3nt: TGTGCCAGCAGCTTAGGAAGGACAGCAAATCAGCCCCAGCATTTT

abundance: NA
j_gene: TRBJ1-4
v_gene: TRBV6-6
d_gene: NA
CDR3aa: CASSYRSGEKLFF
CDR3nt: TGTGCCAGCAGTTACAGGAGTGGGGAAAAACTGTTTTTT

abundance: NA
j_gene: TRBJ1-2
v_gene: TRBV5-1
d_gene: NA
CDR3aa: CASSLAPVSYGYTF
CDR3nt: TGCGCCAGCAGCTTGGCTCCAGTTTCCTATGGCTACACCTTC

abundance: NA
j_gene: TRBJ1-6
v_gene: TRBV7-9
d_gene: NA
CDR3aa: CASSLAGGFPLHF
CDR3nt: TGTGCCAGCAGCTTAGCCGGAGGTTTTCCCCTCCACTTT

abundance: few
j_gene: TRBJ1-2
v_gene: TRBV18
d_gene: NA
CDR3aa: CASSPDSNYGYTF
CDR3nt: TGTGCCAGCTCACCGGACAGCAACTATGGCTACACCTTC

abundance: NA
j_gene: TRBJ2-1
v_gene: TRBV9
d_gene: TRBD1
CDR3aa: CASSVGQGNNEQFF
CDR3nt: TGTGCCAGCAGCGTAGGACAGGGAAACAATGAGCAGTTCTTC

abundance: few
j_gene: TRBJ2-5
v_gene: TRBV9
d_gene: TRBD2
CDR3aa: CASSVGGEGTQYF
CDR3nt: TGTGCCAGCAGCGTAGGCGGGGAGGGGACCCAGTACTTC

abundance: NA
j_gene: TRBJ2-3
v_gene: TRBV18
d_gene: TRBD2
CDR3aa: CASSPLAGLYTDTQYF
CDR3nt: TGTGCCAGCTCACCACTAGCGGGGCTATACACAGATACGCAGTATTTT

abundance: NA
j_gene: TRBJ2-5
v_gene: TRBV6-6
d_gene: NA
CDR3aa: CASSWAGLGTQYF
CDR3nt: TGTGCCAGCAGTTGGGCGGGGTTAGGGACCCAGTACTTC

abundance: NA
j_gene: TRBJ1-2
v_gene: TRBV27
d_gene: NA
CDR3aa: CASSRDRGGGYGYTF
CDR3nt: TGTGCCAGCAGTCGAGACCGAGGGGGTGGCTATGGCTACACCTTC

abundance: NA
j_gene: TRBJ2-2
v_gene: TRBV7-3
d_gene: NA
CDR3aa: CASSFNRVTGELFF
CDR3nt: TGTGCCAGCAGCTTTAACAGGGTCACCGGGGAGCTGTTTTTT

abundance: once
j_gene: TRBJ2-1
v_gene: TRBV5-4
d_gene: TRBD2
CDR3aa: CASSGRGGPRGDSYNEQFF
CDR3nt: TGTGCCAGCAGCGGGCGGGGGGGACCGCGGGGGGATTCATACAATGAGCAGTTCTTC

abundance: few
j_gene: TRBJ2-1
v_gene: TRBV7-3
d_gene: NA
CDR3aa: CASSPGLAWDEQFF
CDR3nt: TGTGCCAGCAGCCCCGGGTTAGCCTGGGATGAGCAGTTCTTC

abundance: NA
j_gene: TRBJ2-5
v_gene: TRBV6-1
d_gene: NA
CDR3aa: CASTKPPQETQYF
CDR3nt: TGTGCCAGCACCAAGCCCCCCCAAGAGACCCAGTACTTC